The 30 T cell receptor beta chains given below trace back to one sample, sequenced in a study of graft-versus-host responses after intestinal transplantation. Using immunoSEQ multiplex PCR, the repertoire was profiled, and TCRdb retains in-frame clones only, with some absent. The sample records 14,000 to 15,000 clones, 90% to 95% being singletons. Source: PBMCs, taken 9 days after transplant. All receptors come from a human patient who received an intestinal transplant, so some T cells may come from the graft donor.

This clone was recorded only once. The chain carries TRBV11-2 and TRBJ2-7; D is unclear. Germline V gene lookup returns CDR1 SGHAT and CDR2 FQNNGV. The CDR3 is 15 residues long. The ends were cut back, 1 base at V and 0 bases at J, with 10 bases in the middle. The CDR3 coding sequence is TGTGCCAGCAGCTTAGGTCCCGGGCTCTCCTACGAGCAGTACTTC. Amino acids: CASSLGPGLSYEQYF.

This clone has a handful of counts. This chain uses TRBV27 with TRBJ1-1, with D hard to call. Between the trimmed V and J ends, which lost 5 bases and 0 bases, there was a span of 10 bases. The germline CDR1 and CDR2 sequences are MNHEY and SMNVEV (reference sequence). The CDR3 length is 14 residues. The CDR3 loop is CASSPAEVNTEAFF. CDR3 nucleotide sequence: TGTGCCAGCAGTCCAGCGGAGGTGAACACTGAAGCTTTCTTT.

V gene TRBV7-8 combines with J gene TRBJ2-5; a possible D gene is TRBD2 (6 bases). The germline CDR1 and CDR2 sequences are SGHVS and FQNEAQ. The CDR3 consists of 15 residues. V was pared by 6 bases and J by 5 bases, with 19 bases between. The CDR3 here is CASRLSGGMGETQYF. The CDR3 nucleotides read TGTGCCAGCAGACTAAGTGGGGGGATGGGGGAGACCCAGTACTTC.

The V gene is TRBV5-6, the J gene TRBJ2-4; D assignment may be TRBD1 or TRBD2 (5 bases each). V lost 3 bases to trimming and J lost 8 bases, with 12 bases between them. The CDR3 contains 13 residues. The germline gives CDR1 SGHDT, CDR2 YYEEEE. This CDR3 is CASSSGARDIQYF. CDR3 nucleotide sequence: TGTGCCAGCAGCTCCGGGGCCAGGGACATTCAGTACTTC.

The J gene is TRBJ1-5, the V gene TRBV27, with D hard to call. The CDR3 spans 13 residues. CDR1 is MNHEY, CDR2 SMNVEV, per germline (reference sequence). The ends were cut back, 2 bases at V and 0 bases at J, with 2 bases in the middle. The CDR3 region has the DNA TGTGCCAGCAGTTTAGGTAGCAATCAGCCCCAGCATTTT. Protein product: CASSLGSNQPQHF.

The chain links TRBV6-5 to TRBJ2-1; D may match TRBD1 or TRBD2 (5 bases each). The germline V gene has CDR1 MNHEY and CDR2 SVGAGI. The CDR3 loop spans 12 amino acids. Trimming took off 6 bases at V and 10 bases at J, with 13 bases between the two ends. The CDR3 here is CASSLLGEEQFF. The CDR3 region has the DNA TGTGCCAGCAGCCTCCTGGGGGAGGAGCAGTTCTTC.

The chain links TRBV10-3 to TRBJ1-1; D not resolved. CDR3 length: 17 residues. In germline, CDR1 is ENHRY, CDR2 SYGVKD. Trimming shortened V by 6 bases and J by 1 base, and 21 bases separated the two germline ends. As DNA, the CDR3 is TGTGCCATCAGGGATAACCCGGGTCCGGGAAGGAACACTGAAGCTTTCTTT. This translates into CAIRDNPGPGRNTEAFF.

This clone appeared once. The V call is TRBV19, the J call TRBJ1-5; D not certain. V was clipped by 5 bases and J by 0 bases, with 11 bases between them. CDR3 size: 15 residues. The germline V gene has CDR1 LNHDA and CDR2 SQIVND (reference sequence). The DNA of the CDR3 is TGTGCCAGTAGTTCCGACGGTTATAGCAATCAGCCCCAGCATTTT. Residues: CASSSDGYSNQPQHF.

This clone came up once. The chain has TRBV10-3 and TRBJ2-4, with D perhaps TRBD2 (5 bases). Germline V gene lookup returns CDR1 ENHRY and CDR2 SYGVKD. The CDR3 is 17 residues long. Trimming stripped 0 bases from V and 8 bases from J, with 20 bases between. The CDR3 DNA reads TGTGCCATCAGTGAGTCCGGACTTCTGCGCTGGTGGGACATTCAGTACTTC. Translating gives CAISESGLLRWWDIQYF.

To note about this clone: The junction departs from germline at one end; a sequencing error may be responsible. The rearrangement links TRBV7-7 to TRBJ2-7, with 10 bases aligning to TRBD1. This CDR3 has 14 residues. The germline V gene has CDR1 SSHAT and CDR2 FNYEAQ (reference sequence). CDR3 loop: CASSPRTGGYEQYF. In DNA, the CDR3 is TGTGCTAGCAGCCCCCGGACAGGGGGTTACGAGCAGTACTTC.

This chain uses TRBV13 with TRBJ2-7; maybe TRBD2 (7 bases). The CDR3 loop spans 16 amino acids. V lost 5 bases, J lost 6 bases, and 23 bases lay in between. Germline CDR1 and CDR2: PRHDT and FYEKMQ (reference sequence). CDR3 coding DNA: TGTGCCAGCAGCACCTTCGAATCGGGGGGCAAGGGCGAGCAGTACTTC. Its protein product is CASSTFESGGKGEQYF.

This chain connects TRBV9 to TRBJ2-4; 7 bases agree with TRBD2. Per the germline V gene, CDR1 is SGDLS and CDR2 is YYNGEE. This CDR3 contains 15 residues. The V gene end was trimmed by 4 bases and the J gene end by 8 bases; junction bases not matched to a gene: 12. The CDR3 DNA is TGTGCCAGCAGCCCCGAGGGAGGGCAGTCGGACATTCAGTACTTC. Amino acid sequence: CASSPEGGQSDIQYF.

This chain joins TRBV6-5 and TRBJ2-2; 8 bases match TRBD1. The trim removed 2 bases at V and 6 bases at J, leaving 2 bases unmatched. Germline CDR1 and CDR2: MNHEY and SVGAGI. This CDR3 is built from 14 residues. The CDR3 protein is CASSYRTGPGELFF. CDR3 in DNA: TGTGCCAGCAGTTACCGGACAGGGCCCGGGGAGCTGTTTTTT.

This chain connects TRBV11-2 to TRBJ2-7; 7 bases are shared with TRBD1. J lost 3 bases, V lost 7 bases, and 15 bases had no gene match. Germline lookup yields CDR1 SGHAT and CDR2 FQNNGV. This CDR3 has 16 amino acids. CDR3: CASTARGQGRGYEQYF. The DNA for the CDR3 is TGTGCCAGCACCGCTAGGGGGCAGGGCCGGGGCTACGAGCAGTACTTC.

The V call is TRBV30, the J call TRBJ2-1; D unresolved. Trimming took off 0 bases at V and 10 bases at J, with 7 bases between the two ends. This CDR3 has 11 amino acids. Germline V gene sequence: CDR1 GTSNPN, CDR2 SVGIG (reference sequence). The CDR3 DNA sequence: TGTGCCTGGAGTGTACCCCGGGAGCAGTTCTTC. It specifies CAWSVPREQFF. Full variable domain (remainder filled in from reference TRBV30 and TRBJ2-1): SQTIHQWPATLVQPVGSPLSLECTVEGTSNPNLYWYRQAAGRGLQLLFYSVGIGQISSEVPQNLSASRPQDRQFILSSKKLLLSDSGFYLCAWSVPREQFFGPGTRLTVL.

This chain uses TRBV5-1 with TRBJ2-5; D might be TRBD2 (5 bases). V was trimmed by 0 bases and J by 3 bases, leaving 12 bases between them. This CDR3 is 15 amino acids long. Germline CDR1 reads SGHRS; CDR2 reads YFSETQ. CDR3 coding DNA: TGCGCCAGCAGCTTGGCCCCGCCGGGAAAAGAGACCCAGTACTTC. Protein: CASSLAPPGKETQYF.

The chain employs TRBV7-8 and TRBJ1-1; perhaps TRBD1 as D (5 bases). CDR1 is SGHVS and CDR2 is FQNEAQ in the germline V gene. The V gene lost 1 base and the J gene lost 5 bases, with 14 bases spanning the gap. This CDR3 is 15 amino acids long. CDR3 DNA: TGTGCCAGCAGCTTAGTCGGGGGGGAAGGGACTGAAGCTTTCTTT. It yields the protein CASSLVGGEGTEAFF.

The rearrangement uses TRBV15 and TRBJ1-5; maybe TRBD1 (6 bases). This CDR3 contains 15 residues. The germline V and J ends were trimmed by 2 bases and 4 bases, with 12 bases remaining between them. In germline, CDR1 is LNHNV, CDR2 YYDKDF (reference sequence). For the CDR3, the DNA is TGTGCCACCAGCAGAAGAGACAGGAGAAATCAGCCCCAGCATTTT. Protein sequence: CATSRRDRRNQPQHF.

The table lists this clone with a few counts. The chain joins TRBV7-9 to TRBJ2-7, with D perhaps given as TRBD1 or TRBD2 (8 bases each). The germline V and J ends were trimmed by 5 bases and 3 bases, with 20 bases remaining between them. CDR3 size: 16 residues. Germline CDR1 and CDR2: SEHNR and FQNEAQ (reference sequence). CDR3 coding DNA: TGTGCCAGCAGCCTCCTGACAGGGGCGGGAGGCTACGAGCAGTACTTC. It encodes CASSLLTGAGGYEQYF.

The chain combines TRBV28 with TRBJ1-2; D uncertain. The CDR3 spans 13 residues. Looked up from germline, CDR1 is MDHEN and CDR2 is SYDVKM. Trimming shortened V by 7 bases and J by 4 bases, and 13 bases separated the two germline ends. CDR3 in DNA: TGTGCCAGCAAGTTCGGGCAGATCTATGGCTACACCTTC. Protein sequence: CASKFGQIYGYTF.

The J gene is TRBJ2-1, the V gene TRBV4-1; 7 bases align to TRBD2. The CDR3 runs to 16 residues. After removal of 0 bases from V and 2 bases from J, the junction contained 4 bases not matched to a gene. CDR1 and CDR2 from the germline V gene are MGHRA and YSYEKL. In nucleotides, the CDR3 is TGCGCCAGCAGCCAAGATAGACTAGCTCCCTACAATGAGCAGTTCTTC. Translating gives CASSQDRLAPYNEQFF.

The J gene is TRBJ2-1, the V gene TRBV2; possibly TRBD2 for D (6 bases). Per germline, CDR1 SNHLY and CDR2 FYNNEI. V was cut by 3 bases and J by 3 bases, with 15 bases left in between. This CDR3 contains 16 residues. The CDR3, as DNA: TGTGCCAGCAGTGACCCGACTAGTGATCTCTACAATGAGCAGTTCTTC. It codes for CASSDPTSDLYNEQFF.

The rearrangement joins TRBV6-6 to TRBJ2-5; no definite D call. V lost 11 bases, J lost 0 bases, and 10 bases lay in between. Germline-derived CDR1 and CDR2 are MNHNY and SVGAGI (reference sequence). The CDR3 is 12 residues long. In nucleotides, the CDR3 is TGTGCCTGTTCCGACAACCAAGAGACCCAGTACTTC. The encoded protein is CACSDNQETQYF.

This clone was seen just once. The rearrangement joins TRBV19 to TRBJ2-3; no reliable D call. The CDR3 consists of 10 residues. Trimming pared 9 bases from V and 6 bases from J, leaving 7 bases between. Per the germline V gene, CDR1 is LNHDA and CDR2 is SQIVND (reference sequence). The CDR3 is CASQGDTQYF. In DNA form, the CDR3 reads TGTGCCAGCCAAGGGGATACGCAGTATTTT.

This CDR3 is CAWSAVYEQYF. CDR3 DNA: TGTGCCTGGAGTGCGGTTTACGAGCAGTACTTC. The rearrangement joins TRBV30 to TRBJ2-7; no clear D gene. Germline CDR1 is GTSNPN and CDR2 is SVGIG (reference sequence). V was trimmed by 1 base and J by 4 bases, leaving 5 bases between them. The CDR3 extends over 11 amino acids.

This clone was seen once. V usage is TRBV4-2 and J usage is TRBJ1-2; no reliable D call. Trimming took off 0 bases at V and 6 bases at J, with 11 bases between the two ends. The CDR3 is made up of 14 amino acids. CDR1 is LGHNA, CDR2 YNFKEQ, per germline. CDR3 nucleotide sequence: TGTGCCAGCAGCCAAGAAGGAACTAGGGATGGCTACACCTTC. Translated: CASSQEGTRDGYTF.

V is TRBV6-6 and J is TRBJ1-3; 10 bases match TRBD1. V trimming: 7 bases; J trimming: 1 base; junction bases outside the gene matches: 4. CDR1 is MNHNY, CDR2 SVGAGI, per germline (reference sequence). There are 15 residues in the CDR3. The DNA of the CDR3 is TGTGCCAGCACACGGGGACAGGGGTCTGGAAACACCATATATTTT. Its protein product is CASTRGQGSGNTIYF.

As regards this clone: The sample contains more than one DNA sequence encoding this CDR3. The V and J genes are TRBV7-9 and TRBJ1-1; D remains unclear. The CDR3 covers 10 residues. In germline, CDR1 is SEHNR, CDR2 FQNEAQ (reference sequence). Trimming pared 5 bases from V and 10 bases from J, leaving 8 bases between. This chain's CDR3 is CASSLVRAFF. The DNA of the CDR3 is TGTGCCAGCAGCCTAGTAAGAGCTTTCTTT.

The CDR3 DNA sequence: TGTGCCAGCAGTGAAGCCCGCGGTGGAGATACGCAGTATTTT. As protein: CASSEARGGDTQYF. The J gene is TRBJ2-3, the V gene TRBV2, with no clear D. The CDR3 has 14 amino acids. CDR1 and CDR2 from the germline V gene are SNHLY and FYNNEI. The V end lost 0 bases, the J end lost 5 bases, and 9 bases lay between the germline ends.

This chain connects TRBV11-2 to TRBJ2-2; D is possibly TRBD1 (6 bases). This CDR3 contains 16 residues. V was pared by 6 bases and J by 2 bases, with 16 bases between. The V gene's germline CDR1 is SGHAT and CDR2 FQNNGV. The chain's CDR3 is CASRTFRGLNTGELFF. The DNA of the CDR3 is TGTGCCAGCAGAACCTTCAGGGGCCTTAACACCGGGGAGCTGTTTTTT. The whole variable domain, filled in from reference TRBV11-2 and TRBJ2-2, reads EAGVAQSPRYKIIEKRQSVAFWCNPISGHATLYWYQQILGQGPKLLIQFQNNGVVDDSQLPKDRFSAERLKGVDSTLKIQPAKLEDSAVYLCASRTFRGLNTGELFFGEGSRLTVL.